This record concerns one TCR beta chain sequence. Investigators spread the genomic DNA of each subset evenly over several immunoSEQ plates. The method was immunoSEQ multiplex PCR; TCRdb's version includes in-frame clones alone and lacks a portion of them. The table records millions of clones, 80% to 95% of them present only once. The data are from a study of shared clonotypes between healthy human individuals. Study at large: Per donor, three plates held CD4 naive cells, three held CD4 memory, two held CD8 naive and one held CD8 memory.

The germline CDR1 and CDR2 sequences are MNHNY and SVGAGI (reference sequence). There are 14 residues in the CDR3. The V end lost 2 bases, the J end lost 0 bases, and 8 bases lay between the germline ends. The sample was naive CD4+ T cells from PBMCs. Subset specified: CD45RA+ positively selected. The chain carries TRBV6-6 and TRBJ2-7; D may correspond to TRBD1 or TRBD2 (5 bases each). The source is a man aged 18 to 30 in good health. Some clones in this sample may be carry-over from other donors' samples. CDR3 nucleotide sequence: TGTGCCAGCAGTTACAGGGACCTCTCCTACGAGCAGTACTTC. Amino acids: CASSYRDLSYEQYF.